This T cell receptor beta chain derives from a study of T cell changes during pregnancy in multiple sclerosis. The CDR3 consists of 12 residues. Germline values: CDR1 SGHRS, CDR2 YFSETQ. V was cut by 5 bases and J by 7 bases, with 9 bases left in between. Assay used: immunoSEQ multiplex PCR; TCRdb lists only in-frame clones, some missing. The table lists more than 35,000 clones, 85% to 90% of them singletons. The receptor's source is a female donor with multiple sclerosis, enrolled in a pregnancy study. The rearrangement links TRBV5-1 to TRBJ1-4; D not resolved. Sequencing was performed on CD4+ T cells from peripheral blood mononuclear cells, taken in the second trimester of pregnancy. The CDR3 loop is CASSPIGEKLFF. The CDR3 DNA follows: TGCGCCAGCAGTCCCATCGGTGAAAAACTGTTTTTT.